Given below is one T cell receptor (beta chain) in context. Specified time point: week 3, after first cycle of checkpoint inhibitor. One draw preceded checkpoint blockade; another followed its first cycle at week 3. No patient had earlier systemic cancer treatment, concurrent immunosuppressants, or another active cancer. Germline CDR1 is LNHNV and CDR2 is YYDKDF (reference sequence). The ends were cut back, 5 bases at V and 3 bases at J, with 13 bases in the middle. This CDR3 region has 15 residues. The data were taken from a study of blood T cell dynamics during melanoma immunotherapy. Each bulk PBMC sample had around 360 ng DNA loaded. Libraries were prepared by immunoSEQ multiplex PCR; TCRdb keeps only in-frame clonotypes and omits some of them. The sample shows under 20,000 clones, nearly 90% of them seen only once.

The chain recombines TRBV15 with TRBJ2-2; D is perhaps TRBD1 (6 bases). Sample: blood, taken from a patient treated with checkpoint blockade. This TCR derives from a human donor with melanoma. The CDR3 sequence: CATSARTVYTGELFF. The CDR3 DNA is TGTGCCACCAGCGCACGGACAGTCTACACCGGGGAGCTGTTTTTT. Full variable domain (remainder filled in from reference TRBV15 and TRBJ2-2): DAMVIQNPRYQVTQFGKPVTLSCSQTLNHNVMYWYQQKSSQAPKLLFHYYDKDFNNEADTPDNFQSRRPNTSFCFLDIRSPGLGDTAMYLCATSARTVYTGELFFGEGSRLTVL.